Presented here are 7 T cell receptor beta chains from one specimen sequenced in a study of a mutant IDH1 vaccine in newly diagnosed glioma (dated by TCRdb to about 2021). These TCRs' antigens remain unknown. The library was generated by the immunoSEQ multiplex PCR assay. TCRdb obtained this table from immuneACCESS and retained in-frame rearrangements with V and J assigned. These tables miss some clones; where compared with another copy, unresolved V genes account for less than half of the shortfall, and the remainder is unexplained. This sample holds about 55,000 clones; about 80% were observed only once. The ten largest clones represent 6.2% of the sample. This sample's time point label indicates: week 23, last vaccination. A 20-mer mutant IDH1 peptide at 300 micrograms in Montanide made up each vaccine dose, which was injected subcutaneously together with topical imiquimod. This material consisted of PBMCs, taken from a glioma patient whose treatment included an IDH1 peptide vaccine. These receptors were collected from a middle-aged man with glioma.

The chain carries TRBV7-8 and TRBJ1-2; TRBD1 matches at 10 bases. The CDR3 is 17 residues long. J lost 7 bases, V lost 1 base, and 12 bases had no gene match. Germline lookup yields CDR1 SGHVS and CDR2 FQNEAQ. The CDR3 DNA reads as TGTGCCAGCAGCTTAGACGACAGGGGGCCCGGTCGTGGTGGCTACACCTTC. It translates to CASSLDDRGPGRGGYTF.

This chain joins TRBV7-8 and TRBJ2-1; 8 positions match TRBD1. The junction had 3 bases not matched to a gene; V was cut back by 4 bases and J by 4 bases. The germline V gene has CDR1 SGHVS and CDR2 FQNEAQ. The CDR3 is 14 amino acids. CDR3 DNA: TGTGCCAGCAGCTGGACAGGGCTATACAATGAGCAGTTCTTC. Its protein is CASSWTGLYNEQFF.

This sequence joins TRBV5-5 and TRBJ2-6; 7 bases match TRBD1. Unmatched junction bases numbered 11, after V lost 4 bases and J lost 10 bases. The germline gives CDR1 SGHKS, CDR2 YYEKEE (reference sequence). This CDR3 has 15 residues. CDR3 loop: CASSPRQGRENVLTF. CDR3 DNA: TGTGCCAGCAGCCCCCGACAGGGAAGGGAAAACGTCCTGACTTTC.

The chain links TRBV5-1 to TRBJ2-4; 9 bases line up with TRBD2. The CDR3 consists of 19 residues. Germline V CDR1 and CDR2: SGHRS, YFSETQ. V trimming: 4 bases; J trimming: 1 base; junction bases outside the gene matches: 15. CDR3 region: CASSRGASGEAVAKNIQYF. The CDR3 coding sequence is TGCGCCAGCAGCCGTGGGGCTAGCGGGGAAGCCGTGGCCAAAAACATTCAGTACTTC. The complete variable domain, with remaining parts taken from reference TRBV5-1 and TRBJ2-4, reads KAGVTQTPRYLIKTRGQQVTLSCSPISGHRSVSWYQQTPGQGLQFLFEYFSETQRNKGNFPGRFSGRQFSNSRSEMNVSTLELGDSALYLCASSRGASGEAVAKNIQYFGAGTRLSVL.

The J gene is TRBJ2-7, the V gene TRBV18, with 9 bases fitting TRBD1. J was trimmed by 5 bases and V by 1 base; bases with no gene match: 12. The CDR3 runs to 17 residues. CDR1 and CDR2 from the germline V gene are KGHSH and LQKENI. The CDR3 spells CASSPRGSGTGTHEQYF. CDR3 sequence (DNA): TGTGCCAGCTCACCACGCGGGTCCGGGACAGGGACCCACGAGCAGTACTTC.

The count of this clone is one. The chain couples TRBV30 to TRBJ1-6; TRBD1 aligns across 9 bases. Per germline, CDR1 GTSNPN and CDR2 SVGIG (reference sequence). The J segment lost 12 bases and the V segment lost 5 bases, leaving 11 bases of the junction unmatched. The CDR3 covers 14 residues. The CDR3 loop is CAWVRDRAGGPLHF. For the CDR3, the DNA is TGTGCCTGGGTCCGGGACAGGGCGGGGGGACCCCTCCACTTT. The whole variable domain, remainder taken from reference TRBV30 and TRBJ1-6, is SQTIHQWPATLVQPVGSPLSLECTVEGTSNPNLYWYRQAAGRGLQLLFYSVGIGQISSEVPQNLSASRPQDRQFILSSKKLLLSDSGFYLCAWVRDRAGGPLHFGNGTRLTVT.

The rearrangement links TRBV5-4 to TRBJ2-3, with TRBD2 matching 8 bases. CDR3 length: 16 amino acids. After removal of 4 bases from V and 4 bases from J, the junction contained 11 bases not matched to a gene. Germline V gives CDR1 SGHNT, CDR2 YYREEE (reference sequence). Here the CDR3 DNA reads TGTGCCAGCAGCCCACCGGGACTAGAAGAATCAGATACGCAGTATTTT. Residues: CASSPPGLEESDTQYF.